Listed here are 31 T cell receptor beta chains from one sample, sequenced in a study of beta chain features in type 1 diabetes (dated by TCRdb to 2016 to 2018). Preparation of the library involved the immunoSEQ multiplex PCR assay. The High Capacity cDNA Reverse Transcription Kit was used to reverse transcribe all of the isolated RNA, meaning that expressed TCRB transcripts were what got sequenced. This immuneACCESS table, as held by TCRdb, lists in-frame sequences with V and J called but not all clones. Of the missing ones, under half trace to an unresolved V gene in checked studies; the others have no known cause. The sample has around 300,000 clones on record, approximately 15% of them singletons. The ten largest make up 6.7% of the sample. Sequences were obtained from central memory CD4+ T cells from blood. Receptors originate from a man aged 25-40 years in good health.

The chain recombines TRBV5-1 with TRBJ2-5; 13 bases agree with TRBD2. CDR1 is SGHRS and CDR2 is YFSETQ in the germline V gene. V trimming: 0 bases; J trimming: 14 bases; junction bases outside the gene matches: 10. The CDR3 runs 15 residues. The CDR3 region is CASSLAPGLAGDVYF. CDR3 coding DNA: TGCGCCAGCAGCTTGGCTCCAGGACTAGCGGGAGATGTCTACTTC.

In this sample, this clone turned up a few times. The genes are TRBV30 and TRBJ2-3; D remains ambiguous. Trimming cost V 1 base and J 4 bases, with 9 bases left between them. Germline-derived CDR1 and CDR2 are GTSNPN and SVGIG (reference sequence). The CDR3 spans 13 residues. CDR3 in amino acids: CAWSESDADTQYF. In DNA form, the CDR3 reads TGTGCCTGGAGTGAATCGGATGCAGATACGCAGTATTTT.

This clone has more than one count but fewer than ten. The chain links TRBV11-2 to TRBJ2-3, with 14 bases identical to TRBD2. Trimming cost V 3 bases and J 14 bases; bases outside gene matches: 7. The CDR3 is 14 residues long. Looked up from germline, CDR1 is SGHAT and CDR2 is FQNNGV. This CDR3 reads CASSFRTSGGFRYF. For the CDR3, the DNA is TGTGCCAGCAGCTTCCGGACTAGCGGGGGGTTCAGGTATTTT.

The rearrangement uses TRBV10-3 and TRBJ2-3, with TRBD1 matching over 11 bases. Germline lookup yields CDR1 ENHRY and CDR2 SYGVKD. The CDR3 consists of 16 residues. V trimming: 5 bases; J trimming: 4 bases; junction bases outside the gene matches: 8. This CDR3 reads CAISKVDRGQPDTQYF. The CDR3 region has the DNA TGTGCCATCAGTAAAGTGGACAGGGGGCAACCAGATACGCAGTATTTT.

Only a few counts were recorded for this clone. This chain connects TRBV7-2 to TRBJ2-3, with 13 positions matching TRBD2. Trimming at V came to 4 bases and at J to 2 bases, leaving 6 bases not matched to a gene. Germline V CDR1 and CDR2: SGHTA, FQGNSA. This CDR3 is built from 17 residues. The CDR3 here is CASSSGLAGVNTDTQYF. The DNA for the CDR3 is TGTGCCAGCAGCTCCGGACTAGCGGGAGTCAACACAGATACGCAGTATTTT.

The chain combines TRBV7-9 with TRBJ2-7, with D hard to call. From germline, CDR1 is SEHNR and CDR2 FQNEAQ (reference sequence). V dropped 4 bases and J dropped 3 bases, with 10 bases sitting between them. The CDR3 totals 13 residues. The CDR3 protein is CASSSHAGYEQYV. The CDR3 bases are TGTGCCAGCAGCTCGCACGCCGGCTACGAGCAGTACGTC.

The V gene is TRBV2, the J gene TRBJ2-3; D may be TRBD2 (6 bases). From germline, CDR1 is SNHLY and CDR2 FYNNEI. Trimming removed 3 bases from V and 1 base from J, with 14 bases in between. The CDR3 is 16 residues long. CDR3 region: CASSEGFQRGTDTQYF. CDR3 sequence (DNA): TGTGCCAGCAGTGAGGGTTTCCAGCGGGGCACAGATACGCAGTATTTT.

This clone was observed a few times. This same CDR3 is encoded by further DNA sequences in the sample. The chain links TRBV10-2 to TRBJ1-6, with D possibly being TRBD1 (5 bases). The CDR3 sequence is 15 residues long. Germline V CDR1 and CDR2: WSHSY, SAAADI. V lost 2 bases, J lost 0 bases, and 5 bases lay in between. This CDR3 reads CASSEGGSYNSPLHF. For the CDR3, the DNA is TGCGCCAGCAGTGAGGGGGGCTCCTATAATTCACCCCTCCACTTT.

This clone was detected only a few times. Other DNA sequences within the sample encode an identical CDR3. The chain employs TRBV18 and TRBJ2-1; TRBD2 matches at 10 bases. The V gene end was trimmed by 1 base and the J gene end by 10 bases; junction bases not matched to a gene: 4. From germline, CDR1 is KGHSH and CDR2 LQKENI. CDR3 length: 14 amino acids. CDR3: CASSPRLAGAEQFF. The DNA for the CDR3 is TGTGCCAGCTCACCACGTCTAGCGGGGGCCGAGCAGTTCTTC.

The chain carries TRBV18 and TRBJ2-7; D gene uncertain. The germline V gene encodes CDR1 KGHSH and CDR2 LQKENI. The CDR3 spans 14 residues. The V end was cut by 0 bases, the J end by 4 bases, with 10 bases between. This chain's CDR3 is CASSPPTFPYEQYF. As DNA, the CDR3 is TGTGCCAGCTCACCACCTACTTTTCCGTACGAGCAGTACTTC. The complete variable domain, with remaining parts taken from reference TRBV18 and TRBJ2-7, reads NAGVMQNPRHLVRRRGQEARLRCSPMKGHSHVYWYRQLPEEGLKFMVYLQKENIIDESGMPKERFSAEFPKEGPSILRIQQVVRGDSAAYFCASSPPTFPYEQYFGPGTRLTVT.

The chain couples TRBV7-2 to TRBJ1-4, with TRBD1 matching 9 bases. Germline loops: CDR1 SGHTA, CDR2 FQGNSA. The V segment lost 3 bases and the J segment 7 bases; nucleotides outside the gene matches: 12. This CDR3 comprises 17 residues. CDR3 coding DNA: TGTGCCAGCAGCTTCACGGGTGCGGGACAGGGCGGTGAAAAACTGTTTTTT. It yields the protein CASSFTGAGQGGEKLFF.

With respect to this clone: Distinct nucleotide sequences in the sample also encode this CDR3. The CDR3 is CASSLVGEETQYF. The CDR3 DNA is TGTGCCAGCAGCTTGGTAGGGGAAGAGACCCAGTACTTC. V usage is TRBV5-6 and J usage is TRBJ2-5, with a tentative D call TRBD1 (5 bases). This CDR3 region has 13 residues. The V gene lost 0 bases and the J gene lost 3 bases, with 6 bases spanning the gap. Germline loops: CDR1 SGHDT, CDR2 YYEEEE.

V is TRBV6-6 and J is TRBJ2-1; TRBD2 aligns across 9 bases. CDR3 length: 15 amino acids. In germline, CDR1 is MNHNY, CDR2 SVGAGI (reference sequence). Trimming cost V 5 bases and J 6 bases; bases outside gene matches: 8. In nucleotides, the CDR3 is TGTGCCAGCAGTACGCGGACTAGCGCGGCCAATGAGCAGTTCTTC. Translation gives CASSTRTSAANEQFF.

The CDR3 is CASSPTNLGSGNTIYF. Written as DNA, the CDR3 is TGTGCCAGCAGCCCCACCAATCTGGGATCAGGAAACACCATATATTTT. The chain has TRBV7-7 and TRBJ1-3; D is unclear. Per germline, CDR1 SSHAT and CDR2 FNYEAQ (reference sequence). The V and J ends lost 5 bases and 4 bases respectively, with 18 bases between them. The CDR3 has 16 amino acids.

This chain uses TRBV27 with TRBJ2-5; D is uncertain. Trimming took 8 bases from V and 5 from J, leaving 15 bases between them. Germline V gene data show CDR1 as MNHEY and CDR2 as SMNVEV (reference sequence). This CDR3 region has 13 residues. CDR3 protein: CASQKSGGETQYF. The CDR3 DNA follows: TGTGCCAGCCAAAAGTCAGGTGGTGAGACCCAGTACTTC.

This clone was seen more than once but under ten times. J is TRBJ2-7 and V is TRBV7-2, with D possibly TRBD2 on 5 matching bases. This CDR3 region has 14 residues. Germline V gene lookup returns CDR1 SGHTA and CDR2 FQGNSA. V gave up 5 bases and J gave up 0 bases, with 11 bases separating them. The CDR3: CASSLQRSSYEQYV. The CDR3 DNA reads TGTGCCAGCAGCCTCCAGCGGAGCTCCTACGAGCAGTACGTC.

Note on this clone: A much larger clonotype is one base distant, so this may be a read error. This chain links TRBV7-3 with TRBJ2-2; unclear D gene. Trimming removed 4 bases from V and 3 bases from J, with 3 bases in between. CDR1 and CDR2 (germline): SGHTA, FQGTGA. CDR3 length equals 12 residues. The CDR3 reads CASSWDTGELFF. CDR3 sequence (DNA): TGTGCCAGCAGCTGGGACACCGGGGAGCTGTTTTTT.

CDR3 sequence: CASSLETYNTEAFF. CDR3 coding DNA: TGTGCCAGCAGCTTAGAGACGTATAACACTGAAGCTTTCTTT. The chain links TRBV11-2 to TRBJ1-1; D not resolved. Trimming took 0 bases from V and 2 from J, leaving 7 bases between them. CDR1 and CDR2 (germline): SGHAT, FQNNGV. The CDR3 is 14 amino acids.

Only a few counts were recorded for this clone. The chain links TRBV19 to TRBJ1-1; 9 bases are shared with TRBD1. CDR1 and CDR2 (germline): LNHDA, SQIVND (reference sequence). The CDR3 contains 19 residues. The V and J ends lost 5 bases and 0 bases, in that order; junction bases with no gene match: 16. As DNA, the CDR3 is TGTGCCAGTAGTCCAACTACAAGGGACAGGGCTCACATGAACACTGAAGCTTTCTTT. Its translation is CASSPTTRDRAHMNTEAFF.

The CDR3 nucleotides are TGTGCCAGCAGCGGGGGCCCCGGGGAGCTGTTTTTT. Translating it yields CASSGGPGELFF. V gene TRBV14 combines with J gene TRBJ2-2; perhaps TRBD1 as D (6 bases). V was pared by 5 bases and J by 6 bases, with 7 bases between. This CDR3 is 12 amino acids long. The V gene's germline CDR1 is SGHDN and CDR2 FVKESK.

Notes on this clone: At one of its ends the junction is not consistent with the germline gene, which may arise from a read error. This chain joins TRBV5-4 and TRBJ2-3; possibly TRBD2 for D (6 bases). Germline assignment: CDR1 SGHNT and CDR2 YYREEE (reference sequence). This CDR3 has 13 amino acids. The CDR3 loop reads CASSFRETDTQYF. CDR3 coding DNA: TGCGCCAGCAGCTTCCGGGAGACAGATACGCAGTATTTT.

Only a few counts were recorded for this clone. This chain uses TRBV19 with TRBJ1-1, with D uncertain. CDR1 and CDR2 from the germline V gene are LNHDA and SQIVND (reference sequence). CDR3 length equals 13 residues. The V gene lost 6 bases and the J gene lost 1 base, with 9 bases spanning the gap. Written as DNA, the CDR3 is TGTGCCAGTAGGCAGTGGGCGAACACTGAAGCTTTCTTT. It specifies CASRQWANTEAFF.

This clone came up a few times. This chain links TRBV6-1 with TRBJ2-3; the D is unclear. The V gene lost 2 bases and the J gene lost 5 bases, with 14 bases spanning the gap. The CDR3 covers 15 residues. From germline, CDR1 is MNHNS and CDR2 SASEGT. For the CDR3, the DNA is TGTGCCAGCAGTGAACTGAGACACAAGAGAGATACGCAGTATTTT. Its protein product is CASSELRHKRDTQYF.

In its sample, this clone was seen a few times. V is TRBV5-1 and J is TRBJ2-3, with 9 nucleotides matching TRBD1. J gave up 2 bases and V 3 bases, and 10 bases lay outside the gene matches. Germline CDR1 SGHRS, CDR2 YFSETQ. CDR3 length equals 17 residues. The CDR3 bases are TGCGCCAGCAGCTCGTACCACAGGACAGGGGTCACAGATACGCAGTATTTT. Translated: CASSSYHRTGVTDTQYF.

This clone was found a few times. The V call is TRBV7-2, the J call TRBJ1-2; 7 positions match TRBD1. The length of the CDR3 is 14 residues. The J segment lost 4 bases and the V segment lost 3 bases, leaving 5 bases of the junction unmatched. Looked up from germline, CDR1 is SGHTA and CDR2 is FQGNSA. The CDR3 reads CASSFPGTAYGYTF. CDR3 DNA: TGTGCCAGCAGCTTCCCCGGGACAGCCTATGGCTACACCTTC.

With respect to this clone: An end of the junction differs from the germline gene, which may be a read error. The CDR3 sequence is CANSVGTVGSPLHF. In nucleotides, the CDR3 is TGTGCCAACAGCGTCGGGACAGTAGGCTCACCCCTCCACTTT. V gene TRBV9 combines with J gene TRBJ1-6, with TRBD1 matching over 7 bases. The germline V gene encodes CDR1 SGDLS and CDR2 YYNGEE. The CDR3 consists of 14 residues.

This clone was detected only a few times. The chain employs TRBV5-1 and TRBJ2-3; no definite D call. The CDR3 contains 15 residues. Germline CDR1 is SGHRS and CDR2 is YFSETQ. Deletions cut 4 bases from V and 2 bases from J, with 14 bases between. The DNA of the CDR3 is TGCGCCAGCAGCCAAGCCAACTATAACACAGATACGCAGTATTTT. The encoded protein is CASSQANYNTDTQYF.

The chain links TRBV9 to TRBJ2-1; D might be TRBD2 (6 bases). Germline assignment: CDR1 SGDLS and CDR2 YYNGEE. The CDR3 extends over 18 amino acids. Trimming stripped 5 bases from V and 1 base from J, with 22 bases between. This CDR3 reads CASSISPGLYDSYNEQFF. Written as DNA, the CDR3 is TGTGCCAGCAGTATCTCACCGGGACTTTACGATTCCTACAATGAGCAGTTCTTC. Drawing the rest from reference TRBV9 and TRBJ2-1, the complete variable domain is DSGVTQTPKHLITATGQRVTLRCSPRSGDLSVYWYQQSLDQGLQFLIQYYNGEERAKGNILERFSAQQFPDLHSELNLSSLELGDSALYFCASSISPGLYDSYNEQFFGPGTRLTVL.

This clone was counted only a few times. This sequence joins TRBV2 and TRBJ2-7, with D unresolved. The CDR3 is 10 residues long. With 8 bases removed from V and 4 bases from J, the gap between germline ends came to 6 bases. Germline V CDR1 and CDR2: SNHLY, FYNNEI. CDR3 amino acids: CASADYEQYF. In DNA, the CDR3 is TGTGCCAGCGCCGATTACGAGCAGTACTTC.

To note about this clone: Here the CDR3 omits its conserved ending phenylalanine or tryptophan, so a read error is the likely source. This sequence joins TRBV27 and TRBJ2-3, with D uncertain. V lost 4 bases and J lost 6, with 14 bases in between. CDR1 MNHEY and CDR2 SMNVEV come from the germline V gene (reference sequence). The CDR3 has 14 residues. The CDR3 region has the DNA TGTGCCAGCAGTTCATCCGGGCCATGGGATACGCAGTATCTT. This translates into CASSSSGPWDTQYL.

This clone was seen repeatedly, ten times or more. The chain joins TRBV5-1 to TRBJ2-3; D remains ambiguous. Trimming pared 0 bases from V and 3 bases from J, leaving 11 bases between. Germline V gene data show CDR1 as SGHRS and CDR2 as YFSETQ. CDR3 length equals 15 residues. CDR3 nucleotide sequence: TGCGCCAGCAGCTTGGTAGGGTCAGCAACAGATACGCAGTATTTT. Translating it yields CASSLVGSATDTQYF.